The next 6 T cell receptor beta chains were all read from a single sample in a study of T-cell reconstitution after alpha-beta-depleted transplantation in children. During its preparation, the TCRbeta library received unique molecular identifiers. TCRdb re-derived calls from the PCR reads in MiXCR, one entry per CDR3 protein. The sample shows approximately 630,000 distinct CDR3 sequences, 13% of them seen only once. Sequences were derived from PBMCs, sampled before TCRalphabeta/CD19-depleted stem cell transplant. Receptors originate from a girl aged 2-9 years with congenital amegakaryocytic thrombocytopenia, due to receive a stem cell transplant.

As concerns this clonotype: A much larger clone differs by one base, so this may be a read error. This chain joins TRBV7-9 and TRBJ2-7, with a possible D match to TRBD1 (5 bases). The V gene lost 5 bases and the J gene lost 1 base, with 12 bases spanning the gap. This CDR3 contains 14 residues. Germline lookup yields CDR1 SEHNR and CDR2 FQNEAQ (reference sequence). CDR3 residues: CASSPGLTSYEQYF. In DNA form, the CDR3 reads TGTGCCAGCAGCCCAGGGCTTACTTCCTACGAGCAGTACTTC.

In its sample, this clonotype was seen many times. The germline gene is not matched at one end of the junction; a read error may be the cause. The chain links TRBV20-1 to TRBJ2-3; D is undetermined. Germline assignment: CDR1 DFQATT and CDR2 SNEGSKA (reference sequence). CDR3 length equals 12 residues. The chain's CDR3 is CSARETPDTQYF. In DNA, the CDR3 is TGCAGTGCTCGAGAAACGCCAGATACGCAGTATTTT.

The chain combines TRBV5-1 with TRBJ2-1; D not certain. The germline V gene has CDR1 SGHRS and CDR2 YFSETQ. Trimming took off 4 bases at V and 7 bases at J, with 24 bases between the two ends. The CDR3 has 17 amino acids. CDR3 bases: TGCGCCAGCAGCCTCCTCCTTGGGCAGAGCTTCGTAAATGAGCAGTTCTTC. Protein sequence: CASSLLLGQSFVNEQFF. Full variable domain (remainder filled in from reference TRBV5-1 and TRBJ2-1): KAGVTQTPRYLIKTRGQQVTLSCSPISGHRSVSWYQQTPGQGLQFLFEYFSETQRNKGNFPGRFSGRQFSNSRSEMNVSTLELGDSALYLCASSLLLGQSFVNEQFFGPGTRLTVL.

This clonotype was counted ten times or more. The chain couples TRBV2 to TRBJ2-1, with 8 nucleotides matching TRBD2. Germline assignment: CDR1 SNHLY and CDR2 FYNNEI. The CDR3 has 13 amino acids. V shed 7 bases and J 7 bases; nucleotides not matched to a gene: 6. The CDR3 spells CASTAGAGNEQFF. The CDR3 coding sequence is TGTGCCAGCACAGCGGGAGCGGGGAATGAGCAGTTCTTC.

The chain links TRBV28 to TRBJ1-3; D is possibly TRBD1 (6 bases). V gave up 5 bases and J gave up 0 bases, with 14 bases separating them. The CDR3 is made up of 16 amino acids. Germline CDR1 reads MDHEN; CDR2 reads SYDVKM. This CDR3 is CASSPLQGSSGNTIYF. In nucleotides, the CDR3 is TGTGCCAGCAGTCCTCTCCAGGGGTCCTCTGGAAACACCATATATTTT.

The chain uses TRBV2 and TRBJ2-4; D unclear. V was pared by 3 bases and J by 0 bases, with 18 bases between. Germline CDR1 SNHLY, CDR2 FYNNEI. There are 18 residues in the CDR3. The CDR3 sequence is CASSDSFIHAKAKNIQYF. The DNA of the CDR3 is TGTGCCAGCAGTGATAGTTTTATTCACGCTAAAGCCAAAAACATTCAGTACTTC.